This entry concerns a single T cell receptor beta chain. Trimming left V 3 bases short and J 13 bases short, with 10 bases between. The CDR3 sequence is 11 residues long. Germline CDR1 SGHDN, CDR2 FVKESK. The source of the sample is a study of cytomegalovirus exposure and HLA in healthy donors. Amplification used 60 Vbeta primers and 13 Jbeta primers. Clones were read by immunoSEQ multiplex PCR, and TCRdb kept only the in-frame ones, dropping some. The top ten clones hold approximately 0.8% of a sample with around 200,000 clones, 75% to 85% of them seen once. The clonotype originates from a woman aged 18-29 years in good health and CMV-seronegative. The rearrangement uses TRBV14 and TRBJ1-3; D is undetermined. Sequencing was carried out using PBMCs. The DNA for the CDR3 is TGTGCCAGCAGCCACGCCGCCCGGATATATTTT. It translates to CASSHAARIYF.